The text below deals with one T cell receptor (beta chain). These data belong to a study of memory CD4+ T cells and cytomegalovirus serostatus. Turning to the study itself: This sample comes from healthy Belgian adults, eight or nine CMV seropositive, around 26 seronegative.

The germline CDR1 and CDR2 sequences are SGHDT and YYEEEE. Losses at the gene ends were 5 bases for V and 3 bases for J; bases not matched to a gene: 4. CDR3 length equals 14 residues. The sort gate was single viable CD3+CD4+CD8-CD45RO+ cells for memory CD4+ T cells. Total CD4+ T cells were enriched by CD4 positive selection. The assay was immunoSEQ multiplex PCR, and TCRdb's table has in-frame clones only and misses some. The table shows some 30,000 clones, with 65% to 80% occurring only once. Sequencing was performed on memory CD4+ T cells from blood. The chain combines TRBV5-6 with TRBJ2-2; 7 positions match TRBD2. The receptor's source is an adult in good health and CMV-seronegative. Some clones in this sample may be carry-over from other donors' samples. The CDR3 loop reads CASRKAGYTGELFF. In nucleotides, the CDR3 is TGTGCCAGCAGGAAAGCGGGGTACACCGGGGAGCTGTTTTTT. The complete variable domain, with remaining parts taken from reference TRBV5-6 and TRBJ2-2, reads DAGVTQSPTHLIKTRGQQVTLRCSPKSGHDTVSWYQQALGQGPQFIFQYYEEEERQRGNFPDRFSGHQFPNYSSELNVNALLLGDSALYLCASRKAGYTGELFFGEGSRLTVL.